The TCR beta chain described here comes from a study of OX40 agonist ivuxolimab in advanced cancers. Overall study context: Patients were treated with intravenous ivuxolimab, dosed at 0.01 to 10 mg/kg and infused every 2 weeks.

A note on this clone: Its antigen is not known. Compared with germline, one end of the junction differs, possibly owing to a read error.

Method: immunoSEQ multiplex PCR; TCRdb's copy keeps in-frame clones and lacks some. The sample has some 86,000 clones; more than 70% are singletons. Germline V gene data show CDR1 as SGHTA and CDR2 as FQGNSA. This CDR3 is built from 15 residues. Study-level results: Not determined was the antigen specificity of the expanded peripheral T cells. Dose levels from 0.1 to 3.0 mg/kg saw CD4+ and CD8+ blood T cells expand clonally by week 6.

Patients who had autoimmune disease history or got systemic immunosuppression were left out. This sequence originates from an adult with an advanced solid tumor such as melanoma, head and neck, liver or kidney cancer. This specimen consisted of CD4+ or CD8+ T cells sorted from blood, obtained in a trial of the OX40 agonist ivuxolimab. The chain joins TRBV7-2 to TRBJ1-2, with D unresolved. The CDR3 DNA sequence: TGCGCCAGCAGCCAAGATATAAGGCCGGACTATGGCTACACCTTC. Encoded protein: CASSQDIRPDYGYTF.